This is a list of T cell receptor beta chains from one sample in a study of molecular identifiers for immune sequencing clone quantification. TCRdb re-derived calls from the PCR reads in MiXCR, one entry per CDR3 protein. The repertoire includes 250,000 to 350,000 distinct CDR3 sequences, about 21% of them detected once, and approximately 0.8% sits in the top ten. Sequencing input: naive CD8+ T cells from blood, with Jurkat cell RNA spiked in. These receptors all come from a human donor in good health. Some libraries in this study had Jurkat cell RNA spiked in. CDR3s leave out the opening cysteine and the closing phenylalanine or tryptophan. Clone size is not always given. Where it is, it says once, few, many or a class for expanded clones.

J gene: TRBJ1-5; V gene: TRBV6-6; clone size: many; CDR3 protein: ASSYNSGQPQH
J gene: TRBJ1-1; V gene: TRBV11-2; clone size: few; CDR3 protein: ASRLDTNTEAF
J gene: TRBJ1-1; V gene: TRBV6-2/TRBV6-3; clone size: many; CDR3 protein: ASSYAGADASEAF
J gene: TRBJ2-7; V gene: TRBV29-1; clone size: many; CDR3 protein: SVVVYEQY
J gene: TRBJ2-3; V gene: TRBV7-9; clone size: many; CDR3 protein: ASSLLAGVAYADTQY
J gene: TRBJ2-3; V gene: TRBV7-9; clone size: many; CDR3 protein: ASSPRTGMDTQY
J gene: TRBJ2-7; V gene: TRBV12-3/TRBV12-4; clone size: many; CDR3 protein: ASSQLDRVPYEQY
J gene: TRBJ2-3; V gene: TRBV20-1; clone size: many; CDR3 protein: SATLAGEITDTQY
J gene: TRBJ1-2; V gene: TRBV7-9; clone size: few; CDR3 protein: ASSLDVPAANYGYT
J gene: TRBJ2-3; V gene: TRBV7-9; clone size: many; CDR3 protein: ASSPRTSDKDTQY
J gene: TRBJ2-3; V gene: TRBV29-1; clone size: once; CDR3 protein: SGRLADTGTQY
J gene: TRBJ2-2; V gene: TRBV29-1; clone size: many; CDR3 protein: SVEAGRRAGELF
J gene: TRBJ1-4; V gene: TRBV7-3; clone size: many; CDR3 protein: ARAAPGANEKLF
J gene: TRBJ2-3; V gene: TRBV6-5; clone size: many; CDR3 protein: ASSYGGLATDTQY
J gene: TRBJ1-2; V gene: TRBV2; clone size: many; CDR3 protein: ASSESPGAYGYT
J gene: TRBJ2-3; V gene: TRBV6-1; clone size: NA; CDR3 protein: ASSEEGAGARTDTQY
J gene: TRBJ1-1; V gene: TRBV6-5; clone size: many; CDR3 protein: ASSYGNLNTEAF
J gene: TRBJ2-7; V gene: TRBV29-1; clone size: many; CDR3 protein: SVITGGSYEQY
J gene: TRBJ2-2; V gene: TRBV6-2/TRBV6-3; clone size: few; CDR3 protein: ASSYSISDRVWQFMNTGELF
J gene: TRBJ2-7; V gene: TRBV7-9; clone size: many; CDR3 protein: ASSLPVSYEQY
J gene: TRBJ2-5; V gene: TRBV12-3/TRBV12-4; clone size: NA; CDR3 protein: ASRPPKYQETQY
J gene: TRBJ1-1; V gene: TRBV14; clone size: few; CDR3 protein: ASSQVSGADTEAF
J gene: TRBJ2-7; V gene: TRBV6-2/TRBV6-3; clone size: few; CDR3 protein: ASDLGVSYEQY
J gene: TRBJ2-5; V gene: TRBV20-1; clone size: many; CDR3 protein: SARGPQETQY
J gene: TRBJ2-7; V gene: TRBV7-7; clone size: many; CDR3 protein: ASRPRTSFLSYEQY
J gene: TRBJ2-3; V gene: TRBV2; clone size: many; CDR3 protein: ASNRLADTDTQY
J gene: TRBJ2-7; V gene: TRBV19; clone size: NA; CDR3 protein: ASSIKDGDEQY